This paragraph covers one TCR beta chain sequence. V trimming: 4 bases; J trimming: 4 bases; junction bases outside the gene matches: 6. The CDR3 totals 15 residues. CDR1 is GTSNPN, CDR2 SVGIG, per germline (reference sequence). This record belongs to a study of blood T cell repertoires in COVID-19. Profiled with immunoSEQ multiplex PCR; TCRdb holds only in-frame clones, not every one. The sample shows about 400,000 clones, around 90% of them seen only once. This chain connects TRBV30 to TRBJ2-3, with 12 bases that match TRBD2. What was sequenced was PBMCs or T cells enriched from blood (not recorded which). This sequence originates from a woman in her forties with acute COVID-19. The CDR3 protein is CAWKQTSGGSDTQYF. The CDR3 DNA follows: TGTGCCTGGAAGCAGACTAGCGGGGGCTCAGATACGCAGTATTTT.